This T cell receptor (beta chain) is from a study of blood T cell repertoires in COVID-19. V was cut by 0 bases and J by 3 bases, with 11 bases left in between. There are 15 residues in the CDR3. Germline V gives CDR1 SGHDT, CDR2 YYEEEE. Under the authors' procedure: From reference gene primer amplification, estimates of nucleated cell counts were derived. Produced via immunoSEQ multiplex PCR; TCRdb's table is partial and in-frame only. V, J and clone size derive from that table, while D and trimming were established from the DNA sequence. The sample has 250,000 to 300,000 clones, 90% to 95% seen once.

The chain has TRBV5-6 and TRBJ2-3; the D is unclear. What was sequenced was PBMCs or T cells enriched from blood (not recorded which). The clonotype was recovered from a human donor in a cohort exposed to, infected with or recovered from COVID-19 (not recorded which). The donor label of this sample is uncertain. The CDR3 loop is CASSLAQISTDTQYF. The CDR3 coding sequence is TGTGCCAGCAGCTTGGCACAGATATCGACAGATACGCAGTATTTT. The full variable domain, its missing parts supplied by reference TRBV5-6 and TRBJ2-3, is DAGVTQSPTHLIKTRGQQVTLRCSPKSGHDTVSWYQQALGQGPQFIFQYYEEEERQRGNFPDRFSGHQFPNYSSELNVNALLLGDSALYLCASSLAQISTDTQYFGPGTRLTVL.